What follows are 16 T cell receptor beta chains derived from one specimen sequenced in a study of OX40 agonist ivuxolimab in advanced cancers. Clones were read by immunoSEQ multiplex PCR, and TCRdb kept only the in-frame ones, dropping some. The sample lists over 60,000 clones; 80% to 90% were seen once. The material was CD4+ or CD8+ T cells sorted from blood, obtained in a trial of the OX40 agonist ivuxolimab. These receptors were obtained from an adult with an advanced solid tumor such as melanoma, head and neck, liver or kidney cancer.

This chain links TRBV4-2 with TRBJ1-1; no clear D. CDR3 size: 14 residues. Trimming shortened V by 5 bases and J by 1 base, and 11 bases separated the two germline ends. Germline CDR1 LGHNA, CDR2 YNFKEQ. The CDR3 is CASSSSGGNTEAFF. The CDR3 region has the DNA TGTGCCAGCAGCTCCTCGGGTGGGAACACTGAAGCTTTCTTT.

The chain carries TRBV7-9 and TRBJ2-2; TRBD1 matches 8 bases. The CDR3 is made up of 17 amino acids. Germline values: CDR1 SEHNR, CDR2 FQNEAQ (reference sequence). J gave up 0 bases and V 7 bases, and 10 bases lay outside the gene matches. CDR3 in amino acids: CASTLRGLFANTGELFF. The CDR3 nucleotides read TGTGCCAGCACCCTCAGGGGGCTGTTCGCGAACACCGGGGAGCTGTTTTTT.

The chain joins TRBV18 to TRBJ2-5; no firm D call. CDR1 is KGHSH and CDR2 is LQKENI in the germline V gene. The CDR3 length is 14 residues. Trimming cost V 3 bases and J 2 bases, with 10 bases left between them. In DNA, the CDR3 is TGTGCCAGCTCACCTGGTGCTATACAAGAGACCCAGTACTTC. It codes for CASSPGAIQETQYF.

This chain connects TRBV14 to TRBJ2-2; tentatively, D is TRBD2 (5 bases). V was trimmed by 6 bases and J by 3 bases, leaving 14 bases between them. CDR3 length: 15 amino acids. Germline V gene data show CDR1 as SGHDN and CDR2 as FVKESK. The CDR3 coding sequence is TGTGCCAGCAGTAGGACTCGCCAGGACACCGGGGAGCTGTTTTTT. Translation: CASSRTRQDTGELFF. The whole variable domain, remainder taken from reference TRBV14 and TRBJ2-2, is EAGVTQFPSHSVIEKGQTVTLRCDPISGHDNLYWYRRVMGKEIKFLLHFVKESKQDESGMPNNRFLAERTGGTYSTLKVQPAELEDSGVYFCASSRTRQDTGELFFGEGSRLTVL.

The table lists this clone with a count of one. The CDR3 nucleotides are TGTGCCAGCAGACGGACGGTCCAAGAGACCCAGTACTTC. It codes for CASRRTVQETQYF. This chain uses TRBV7-3 with TRBJ2-5; D call uncertain. From germline, CDR1 is SGHTA and CDR2 FQGTGA. This CDR3 is 13 amino acids long. Trimming shortened V by 6 bases and J by 1 base, and 9 bases separated the two germline ends.

V usage is TRBV18 and J usage is TRBJ2-5; TRBD2 agrees at 9 bases. CDR1 KGHSH and CDR2 LQKENI come from the germline V gene. This CDR3 region has 17 residues. The ends lost 4 bases at V and 2 bases at J; junction bases unmatched: 11. This chain's CDR3 is CASSRWVAGETQETQYF. The CDR3 DNA reads as TGTGCCAGCTCACGATGGGTAGCGGGGGAAACTCAAGAGACCCAGTACTTC.

The CDR3 DNA sequence: TGTGCCAGCTCAAGACAGGGGGATGAGCAGTTCTTC. It encodes CASSRQGDEQFF. This chain uses TRBV18 with TRBJ2-1; 9 positions agree with TRBD1. The V and J ends lost 5 bases and 8 bases, in that order; junction bases with no gene match: 1. This CDR3 is 12 amino acids long. The germline V gene has CDR1 KGHSH and CDR2 LQKENI.

This clone was counted only a few times. This rearrangement joins TRBV18 to TRBJ2-7, with D perhaps given as TRBD1 or TRBD2 (5 bases each). The V gene lost 6 bases and the J gene lost 2 bases, with 11 bases spanning the gap. This CDR3 spans 13 amino acids. CDR1 and CDR2 from the germline V gene are KGHSH and LQKENI. The CDR3 spells CASSSGTTYEQYF. The CDR3 DNA sequence: TGTGCCAGCTCCTCCGGGACCACCTACGAGCAGTACTTC.

This sequence joins TRBV28 and TRBJ1-1; tentatively, D is TRBD1 (5 bases). Germline V gene sequence: CDR1 MDHEN, CDR2 SYDVKM. The CDR3 spans 14 residues. Trimming left V 5 bases short and J 1 base short, with 11 bases between. The CDR3 nucleotides are TGTGCCAGCAGTCCCGGGACGGCGAACACTGAAGCTTTCTTT. It codes for CASSPGTANTEAFF. The entire variable domain, with the rest obtained from reference TRBV28 and TRBJ1-1, is as follows: DVKVTQSSRYLVKRTGEKVFLECVQDMDHENMFWYRQDPGLGLRLIYFSYDVKMKEKGDIPEGYSVSREKKERFSLILESASTNQTSMYLCASSPGTANTEAFFGQGTRLTVV.

This clone has a handful of counts. The chain combines TRBV7-9 with TRBJ1-6; D not resolved. Trimming removed 2 bases from V and 8 bases from J, with 10 bases in between. Germline V gene lookup returns CDR1 SEHNR and CDR2 FQNEAQ (reference sequence). The CDR3 spans 14 residues. This CDR3 is CASSLTRTDSPLHF. CDR3 DNA: TGTGCCAGCAGCTTAACCAGGACGGATTCACCCCTCCACTTT.

The chain carries TRBV5-1 and TRBJ2-3; D possibly corresponds to TRBD1 (7 bases). The germline V gene has CDR1 SGHRS and CDR2 YFSETQ. The V and J ends lost 3 bases and 3 bases respectively, with 14 bases between them. This CDR3 is 15 amino acids long. This CDR3 is CASSWSSGGTDTQYF. The CDR3 DNA reads as TGCGCCAGCAGCTGGAGCTCAGGGGGGACAGATACGCAGTATTTT.

This rearrangement joins TRBV28 to TRBJ2-2; 13 bases agree with TRBD2. The CDR3 is 19 amino acids. Losses at the gene ends were 0 bases for V and 3 bases for J; bases not matched to a gene: 7. The germline V gene has CDR1 MDHEN and CDR2 SYDVKM. CDR3 bases: TGTGCCAGCAGTTTATGGCCGACTAGCGGGGGGCAAGACACCGGGGAGCTGTTTTTT. Translated: CASSLWPTSGGQDTGELFF.

CDR3 region: CASSTGQGTYGYTF. CDR3 bases: TGCGCCAGCAGCACCGGACAGGGTACCTATGGCTACACCTTC. The rearrangement links TRBV5-1 to TRBJ1-2, with 8 bases that match TRBD1. V lost 4 bases and J lost 4; bases outside the gene matches: 6. This CDR3 has 14 amino acids. CDR1 is SGHRS, CDR2 YFSETQ, per germline.

The chain couples TRBV11-2 to TRBJ1-1; D ambiguous. V dropped 5 bases and J dropped 0 bases, with 19 bases sitting between them. This CDR3 spans 17 amino acids. The germline V gene has CDR1 SGHAT and CDR2 FQNNGV. The CDR3 spells CASSRRPDGNMNTEAFF. CDR3 sequence (DNA): TGTGCCAGCAGCCGAAGACCGGACGGCAACATGAACACTGAAGCTTTCTTT.

The V and J genes are TRBV6-4 and TRBJ1-2; a possible D gene is TRBD1 (6 bases). Trimming left V 2 bases short and J 6 bases short, with 31 bases between. Germline lookup yields CDR1 MRHNA and CDR2 SNTAGT. This CDR3 is 20 amino acids long. The CDR3 DNA reads TGTGCCAGCAGTGACACGGTGAGGTTTAGGCAGGGGCAGATAATGGATGGCTACACCTTC. Protein: CASSDTVRFRQGQIMDGYTF.

The genes are TRBV18 and TRBJ1-2; D remains ambiguous. The V gene lost 2 bases and the J gene lost 2 bases, with 9 bases spanning the gap. The CDR3 runs 14 residues. The germline gives CDR1 KGHSH, CDR2 LQKENI. The CDR3 DNA reads as TGTGCCAGCTCACCAACCGGGGAGAACTATGGCTACACCTTC. Encoded protein: CASSPTGENYGYTF. The full variable domain, completed using reference TRBV18 and TRBJ1-2, is NAGVMQNPRHLVRRRGQEARLRCSPMKGHSHVYWYRQLPEEGLKFMVYLQKENIIDESGMPKERFSAEFPKEGPSILRIQQVVRGDSAAYFCASSPTGENYGYTFGSGTRLTVV.